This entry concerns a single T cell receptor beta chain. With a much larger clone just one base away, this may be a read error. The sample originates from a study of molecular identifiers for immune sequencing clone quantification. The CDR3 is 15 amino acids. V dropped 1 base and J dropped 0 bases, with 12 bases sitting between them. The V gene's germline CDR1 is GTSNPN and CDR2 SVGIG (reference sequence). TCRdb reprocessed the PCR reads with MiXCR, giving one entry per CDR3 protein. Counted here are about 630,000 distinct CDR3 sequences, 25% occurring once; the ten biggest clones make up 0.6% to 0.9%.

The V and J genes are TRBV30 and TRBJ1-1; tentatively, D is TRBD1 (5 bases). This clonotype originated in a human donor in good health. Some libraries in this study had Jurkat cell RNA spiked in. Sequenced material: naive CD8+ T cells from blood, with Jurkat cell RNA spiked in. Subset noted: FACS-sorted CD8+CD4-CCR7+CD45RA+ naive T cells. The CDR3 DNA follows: TGTGCCTGGAGTGAAAGGGGCAACTTGAACACTGAAGCTTTCTTT. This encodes CAWSERGNLNTEAFF.